What follows is one T cell receptor beta chain and its context. Germline lookup yields CDR1 SGHRS and CDR2 YFSETQ. V shed 4 bases and J shed 8 bases, with 12 bases lying between them. The CDR3 runs 12 residues. The sample originates from a study of blood T cell repertoires in COVID-19. Study-level background: Acute-phase and convalescent COVID-19 samples originated in the United States, Italy and Spain. Sample material is recorded as cDNA or gDNA derived from T cells, B-cell-depleted T cells, or PBMCs.

Authors' data handling: It was from reference gene primer amplification that nucleated cell counts were estimated. Generated by immunoSEQ multiplex PCR, the TCRdb table keeps only in-frame clones and is missing some. The V and J calls and clone size were taken over from that table, and D and trimming were inferred from the DNA. In the table there are over 15,000 clones, under 80% of which are singletons. This chain uses TRBV5-1 with TRBJ1-2; perhaps TRBD1 as D (5 bases). This receptor was taken from a man between 65 and 85 years old with active or convalescent COVID-19. The sample consisted of peripheral blood. CDR3 region: CASSESGFGYTF. In DNA, the CDR3 is TGCGCCAGCAGCGAGTCAGGGTTCGGCTACACCTTC. Looking up the rest from reference TRBV5-1 and TRBJ1-2 gives the full variable domain: KAGVTQTPRYLIKTRGQQVTLSCSPISGHRSVSWYQQTPGQGLQFLFEYFSETQRNKGNFPGRFSGRQFSNSRSEMNVSTLELGDSALYLCASSESGFGYTFGSGTRLTVV.